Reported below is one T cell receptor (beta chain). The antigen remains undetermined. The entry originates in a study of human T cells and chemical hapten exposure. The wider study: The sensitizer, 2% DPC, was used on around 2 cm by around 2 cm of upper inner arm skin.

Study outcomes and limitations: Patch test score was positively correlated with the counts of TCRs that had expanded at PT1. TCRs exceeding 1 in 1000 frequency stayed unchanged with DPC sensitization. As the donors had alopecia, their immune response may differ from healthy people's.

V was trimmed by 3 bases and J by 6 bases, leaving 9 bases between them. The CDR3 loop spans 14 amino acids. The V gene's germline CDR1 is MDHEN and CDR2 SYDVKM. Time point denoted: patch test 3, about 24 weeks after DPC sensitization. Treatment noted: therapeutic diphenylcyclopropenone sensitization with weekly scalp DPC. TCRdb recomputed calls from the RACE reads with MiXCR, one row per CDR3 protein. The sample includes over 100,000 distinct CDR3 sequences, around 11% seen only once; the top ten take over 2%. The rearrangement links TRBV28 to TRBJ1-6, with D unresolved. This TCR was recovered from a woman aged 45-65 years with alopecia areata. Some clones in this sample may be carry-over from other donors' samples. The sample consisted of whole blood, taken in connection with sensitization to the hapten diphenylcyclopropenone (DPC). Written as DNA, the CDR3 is TGTGCCAGCAGTTTGACGGCAGGTAATTCACCCCTCCACTTT. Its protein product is CASSLTAGNSPLHF.